The 30 T cell receptor beta chains in this list originate from one sample, sequenced in a study of blood T cell repertoires in COVID-19. TCRdb's table, derived via immunoSEQ multiplex PCR, lists solely in-frame clones and lacks some. The table records roughly 200,000 clones, around 80% of them present only once. The source material was peripheral blood. Receptors originate from an elderly woman with COVID-19, enrolled during active disease.

The chain joins TRBV10-3 to TRBJ2-5; TRBD2 might be the D (6 bases). This CDR3 is built from 12 residues. V gave up 8 bases and J gave up 5 bases, with 12 bases separating them. CDR1 and CDR2 from the germline V gene are ENHRY and SYGVKD. The CDR3 DNA follows: TGTGCCATCGGTAACGCGGGGGAGACCCAGTACTTC. It translates to CAIGNAGETQYF.

This chain links TRBV5-1 with TRBJ2-2; 7 bases fit TRBD2. Germline lookup yields CDR1 SGHRS and CDR2 YFSETQ. Trimming at V came to 6 bases and at J to 0 bases, leaving 8 bases not matched to a gene. CDR3 length: 16 amino acids. DNA of the CDR3: TGCGCCAGCACCCTAGGAGCGGGGCCGAACACCGGGGAGCTGTTTTTT. This gives the protein CASTLGAGPNTGELFF. The whole variable domain, filled in from reference TRBV5-1 and TRBJ2-2, reads KAGVTQTPRYLIKTRGQQVTLSCSPISGHRSVSWYQQTPGQGLQFLFEYFSETQRNKGNFPGRFSGRQFSNSRSEMNVSTLELGDSALYLCASTLGAGPNTGELFFGEGSRLTVL.

In its sample, this clone was seen once. The rearrangement links TRBV19 to TRBJ2-3; TRBD2 agrees at 11 bases. This CDR3 comprises 14 residues. The V gene's germline CDR1 is LNHDA and CDR2 SQIVND (reference sequence). Trimming cost V 5 bases and J 5 bases; bases outside gene matches: 3. The DNA of the CDR3 is TGTGCCAGTAGTGGACTAGCGGGTATAGATACGCAGTATTTT. This encodes CASSGLAGIDTQYF. The whole variable domain, filled in from reference TRBV19 and TRBJ2-3, reads DGGITQSPKYLFRKEGQNVTLSCEQNLNHDAMYWYRQDPGQGLRLIYYSQIVNDFQKGDIAEGYSVSREKKESFPLTVTSAQKNPTAFYLCASSGLAGIDTQYFGPGTRLTVL.

The CDR3, as DNA: TGTGCCAGCAGCCCCAATAGCGGAAACATTCAGTACTTC. The encoded protein is CASSPNSGNIQYF. The chain recombines TRBV4-2 with TRBJ2-4; D might be TRBD2 (6 bases). The germline V and J ends were trimmed by 4 bases and 6 bases, with 10 bases remaining between them. Germline CDR1 reads LGHNA; CDR2 reads YNFKEQ. The CDR3 runs to 13 residues.

This sequence joins TRBV2 and TRBJ2-5; 8 nucleotides agree with TRBD1. The CDR3 runs 13 residues. Germline V gives CDR1 SNHLY, CDR2 FYNNEI. J lost 3 bases, V lost 6 bases, and 3 bases had no gene match. As DNA, the CDR3 is TGTGCCAGCAGCGCAGGGGGCGAAGAGACCCAGTACTTC. The encoded protein is CASSAGGEETQYF.

This clone showed up just a few times. The chain carries TRBV12-3 or TRBV12-4 and TRBJ2-7; TRBD1 might be the D (5 bases). This CDR3 contains 12 residues. V was pared by 6 bases and J by 7 bases, with 13 bases between. CDR3 residues: CASSPQGWEQYF. CDR3 bases: TGTGCCAGCAGCCCCCAGGGCTGGGAGCAGTACTTC.

The V call is TRBV25-1, the J call TRBJ2-1; 15 bases map to TRBD2. V gave up 7 bases and J gave up 7 bases; unmatched junction bases: 2. The CDR3 length is 14 residues. Germline V gene lookup returns CDR1 MGHDK and CDR2 SYGVNS. This CDR3 reads CASTGLAGGNEQFF. The DNA of the CDR3 is TGTGCCAGCACTGGACTAGCGGGGGGGAATGAGCAGTTCTTC. Variable domain in full (rest from reference TRBV25-1 and TRBJ2-1): EADIYQTPRYLVIGTGKKITLECSQTMGHDKMYWYQQDPGMELHLIHYSYGVNSTEKGDLSSESTVSRIRTEHFPLTLESARPSHTSQYLCASTGLAGGNEQFFGPGTRLTVL.

The sample holds a few counts of this clone. The CDR3, as DNA: TGTGCCAGCAGCGAAAGGCACAGAGACCCTGGAAACACCATATATTTT. Amino acid sequence: CASSERHRDPGNTIYF. This chain joins TRBV13 and TRBJ1-3, with D hard to call. This CDR3 has 16 amino acids. Germline V gives CDR1 PRHDT, CDR2 FYEKMQ (reference sequence). V was pared by 5 bases and J by 2 bases, with 16 bases between.

This clone was seen once. This chain uses TRBV28 with TRBJ2-7; D is perhaps TRBD1 (8 bases). There are 16 residues in the CDR3. V was trimmed by 8 bases and J by 1 base, leaving 21 bases between them. The germline V gene has CDR1 MDHEN and CDR2 SYDVKM. CDR3 in DNA: TGTGCCAGCGCCTCCCCCACAGGGGGGGTTTCCTACGAGCAGTACTTC. As protein: CASASPTGGVSYEQYF.

This chain connects TRBV5-5 to TRBJ2-7; weak D call: TRBD2 (5 bases). Trimming took 5 bases from V and 0 from J, leaving 15 bases between them. The CDR3 loop spans 15 amino acids. Germline V gives CDR1 SGHKS, CDR2 YYEKEE (reference sequence). DNA for the CDR3: TGTGCCAGCAGTAATCCCCAGCGGTTCTCCTACGAGCAGTACTTC. Translation gives CASSNPQRFSYEQYF.

V is TRBV18 and J is TRBJ2-1, with D possibly being TRBD2 (7 bases). Germline-derived CDR1 and CDR2 are KGHSH and LQKENI. Trimming took 1 base from V and 9 from J, leaving 16 bases between them. CDR3 length: 15 residues. CDR3: CASSPLLQGGGEQFF. In DNA, the CDR3 is TGTGCCAGCTCACCACTTCTACAGGGAGGGGGTGAGCAGTTCTTC.

The V call is TRBV15, the J call TRBJ2-5, with D perhaps matching TRBD2 (5 bases). The CDR3 runs 15 residues. V shed 5 bases and J shed 2 bases, with 15 bases lying between them. Germline V CDR1 and CDR2: LNHNV, YYDKDF (reference sequence). The CDR3 DNA sequence: TGTGCCACCAGCGGGTTTCGGGGTCGTCAAGAGACCCAGTACTTC. This translates into CATSGFRGRQETQYF.

The V and J genes are TRBV2 and TRBJ2-3; 10 bases fit TRBD2. CDR3 length: 17 amino acids. Germline trimming cut 2 bases from V and 6 bases from J; bases unmatched to any gene: 11. Germline CDR1 reads SNHLY; CDR2 reads FYNNEI. The CDR3 region has the DNA TGTGCCAGCAGTGAATTGGGGCTAGCGGGGGCCGGGGATACGCAGTATTTT. This gives the protein CASSELGLAGAGDTQYF.

This clone was seen a few times. This chain links TRBV19 with TRBJ2-5; no reliable D call. The length of the CDR3 is 15 residues. Trimming left V 3 bases short and J 2 bases short, with 13 bases between. Germline-derived CDR1 and CDR2 are LNHDA and SQIVND (reference sequence). CDR3 protein: CASSISKLGQETQYF. In DNA form, the CDR3 reads TGTGCCAGTAGTATTTCCAAACTCGGGCAAGAGACCCAGTACTTC.

This rearrangement joins TRBV5-4 to TRBJ2-1; D may be TRBD2 (5 bases). The V and J ends lost 4 bases and 6 bases respectively, with 17 bases between them. The CDR3 sequence is 15 residues long. The germline CDR1 and CDR2 sequences are SGHNT and YYREEE (reference sequence). The CDR3 loop reads CASSRGGEDPNEQFF. Here the CDR3 DNA reads TGTGCCAGCAGCCGCGGAGGTGAAGACCCCAATGAGCAGTTCTTC.

The V and J genes are TRBV6-6 and TRBJ2-5; D is possibly TRBD1 (6 bases). The length of the CDR3 is 13 residues. Trimming shortened V by 7 bases and J by 2 bases, and 11 bases separated the two germline ends. Germline CDR1 is MNHNY and CDR2 is SVGAGI (reference sequence). DNA for the CDR3: TGTGCCAGCAAAGGGGGACCGCAAGAGACCCAGTACTTC. It codes for CASKGGPQETQYF.

The chain recombines TRBV29-1 with TRBJ2-1, with TRBD2 matching 11 bases. This CDR3 region has 16 residues. V shed 6 bases and J 4 bases; nucleotides not matched to a gene: 11. Per germline, CDR1 SQVTM and CDR2 ANQGSEA. In DNA, the CDR3 is TGCAGCGTAGACCAGGCCGGGACTAGCGGTTACAATGAGCAGTTCTTC. Translated: CSVDQAGTSGYNEQFF.

This sequence joins TRBV29-1 and TRBJ2-1, with D unclear. The CDR3 runs to 12 residues. Trimming removed 7 bases at V and 4 bases at J, with 11 bases between. Germline V lookup: CDR1 SQVTM, CDR2 ANQGSEA. CDR3 region: CSAEPGYNEQFF. CDR3 sequence (DNA): TGCAGCGCCGAACCAGGTTACAATGAGCAGTTCTTC.

The table lists this clone with a count of one. This chain joins TRBV18 and TRBJ1-1, with TRBD1 identical over 8 bases. Germline trimming cut 4 bases from V and 1 base from J; bases unmatched to any gene: 11. The CDR3 is made up of 17 amino acids. Germline values: CDR1 KGHSH, CDR2 LQKENI. CDR3 bases: TGTGCCAGCTCACTCACCACCGTTGGGACAGGGAACACTGAAGCTTTCTTT. Translation gives CASSLTTVGTGNTEAFF. Full variable domain (rest looked up from reference TRBV18 and TRBJ1-1): NAGVMQNPRHLVRRRGQEARLRCSPMKGHSHVYWYRQLPEEGLKFMVYLQKENIIDESGMPKERFSAEFPKEGPSILRIQQVVRGDSAAYFCASSLTTVGTGNTEAFFGQGTRLTVV.

The chain recombines TRBV5-1 with TRBJ2-7; 9 nucleotides match TRBD1. This CDR3 is built from 16 residues. J was trimmed by 1 base and V by 4 bases; bases with no gene match: 9. Germline V lookup: CDR1 SGHRS, CDR2 YFSETQ. CDR3 in amino acids: CASSPSPGTGSYEQYF. In DNA form, the CDR3 reads TGCGCCAGCAGCCCTTCCCCCGGGACAGGGTCCTACGAGCAGTACTTC.

V and J are TRBV7-9 and TRBJ1-4, with 7 bases fitting TRBD1. The V segment lost 0 bases and the J segment 3 bases; nucleotides outside the gene matches: 4. CDR3 length equals 16 residues. Germline V CDR1 and CDR2: SEHNR, FQNEAQ (reference sequence). CDR3 DNA sequence: TGTGCCAGCAGCTTAGCGTATAGGGGGCCTAATGAAAAACTGTTTTTT. Its protein product is CASSLAYRGPNEKLFF.

The gene calls are TRBV10-3 and TRBJ1-2; 7 bases are a match to TRBD1. V lost 11 bases to trimming and J lost 4 bases; unmatched junction nucleotides: 13. The CDR3 loop spans 14 amino acids. Germline V CDR1 and CDR2: ENHRY, SYGVKD. The CDR3 sequence: CAVTGVLSPYGYTF. The CDR3 DNA follows: TGTGCCGTTACAGGGGTCCTCTCGCCCTATGGCTACACCTTC.

J is TRBJ2-2 and V is TRBV3-1 (or the pseudogene TRBV3-2), with D perhaps TRBD1 (7 bases). V was pared by 3 bases and J by 3 bases, with 17 bases between. Germline CDR1 and CDR2: LGHDT and YNNKEL (reference sequence). This CDR3 region has 17 residues. This chain's CDR3 is CASSQRGRGADTGELFF. CDR3 in DNA: TGTGCCAGCAGCCAGAGGGGGCGGGGAGCGGACACCGGGGAGCTGTTTTTT.

V usage is TRBV18 and J usage is TRBJ2-3; 9 bases fit TRBD2. The CDR3 consists of 17 residues. Unmatched junction bases numbered 11, after V lost 3 bases and J lost 4 bases. CDR1 and CDR2 from the germline V gene are KGHSH and LQKENI. CDR3 bases: TGTGCCAGCTCACCCGAAGTCTTTGCGGGGGGGCCAGATACGCAGTATTTT. Protein sequence: CASSPEVFAGGPDTQYF.

This clone was observed a handful of times. The CDR3 DNA sequence: TGTGCCAGCAGTGAAGGCCGACAGGCCTATCAGCCCCAGCATTTT. It specifies CASSEGRQAYQPQHF. J is TRBJ1-5 and V is TRBV2, with TRBD1 as a possible D gene (6 bases). V was cut by 1 base and J by 5 bases, with 12 bases left in between. CDR1 SNHLY and CDR2 FYNNEI come from the germline V gene. This CDR3 is 15 amino acids long.

This rearrangement joins TRBV3-1 (or the pseudogene TRBV3-2) to TRBJ2-1; 11 nucleotides align to TRBD2. CDR1 LGHDT and CDR2 YNNKEL come from the germline V gene (reference sequence). V was pared by 6 bases and J by 16 bases, with 11 bases of the junction left unmatched. The CDR3 covers 13 residues. The CDR3, as DNA: TGTGCCAGCAGAGCGGGACTAGCGGCAAGCCTATTCTTC. Its translation is CASRAGLAASLFF.

The chain combines TRBV11-3 with TRBJ1-1; D is unclear. Trimming took off 6 bases at V and 1 base at J, with 9 bases between the two ends. CDR3 length: 13 residues. The V gene's germline CDR1 is SGHNT and CDR2 YENEEA. This CDR3 is CASRRAANTEAFF. The CDR3 DNA is TGTGCCAGCAGGAGGGCGGCGAACACTGAAGCTTTCTTT.

This chain uses TRBV27 with TRBJ2-1; maybe TRBD1 (6 bases). Germline CDR1 reads MNHEY; CDR2 reads SMNVEV (reference sequence). The CDR3 covers 14 residues. Trimming removed 5 bases at V and 7 bases at J, with 15 bases between. The CDR3 reads CASSRDIRGNEQFF. The CDR3 DNA reads TGTGCCAGCAGTCGGGACATACGTGGAAATGAGCAGTTCTTC.

The chain has TRBV28 and TRBJ1-5; D uncertain. The CDR3 is 13 residues long. CDR1 is MDHEN, CDR2 SYDVKM, per germline. Trimming took 8 bases from V and 0 from J, leaving 8 bases between them. The CDR3 reads CASAGYSNQPQHF. The CDR3 DNA reads TGTGCCAGCGCAGGATATAGCAATCAGCCCCAGCATTTT.

The chain uses TRBV5-5 and TRBJ2-5; the D gene is possibly TRBD1 (6 bases). The germline V gene has CDR1 SGHKS and CDR2 YYEKEE (reference sequence). V gave up 4 bases and J gave up 13 bases, with 17 bases separating them. CDR3 length: 12 residues. The CDR3 coding sequence is TGTGCCAGCAGCCAAACTACAGGGCTATGGTACTTC. It encodes CASSQTTGLWYF.